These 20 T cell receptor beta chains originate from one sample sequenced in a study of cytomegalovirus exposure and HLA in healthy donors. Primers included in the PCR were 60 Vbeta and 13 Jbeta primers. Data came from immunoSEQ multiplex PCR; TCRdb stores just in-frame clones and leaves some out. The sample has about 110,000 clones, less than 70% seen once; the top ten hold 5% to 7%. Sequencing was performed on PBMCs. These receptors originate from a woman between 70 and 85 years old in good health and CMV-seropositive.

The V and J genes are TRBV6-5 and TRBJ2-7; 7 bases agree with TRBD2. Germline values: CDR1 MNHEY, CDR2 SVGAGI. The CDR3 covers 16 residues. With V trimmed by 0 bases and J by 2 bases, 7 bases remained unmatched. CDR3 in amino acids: CASSYSRWGGAYEQYF. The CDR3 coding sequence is TGTGCCAGCAGTTACTCTCGGTGGGGGGGGGCCTACGAGCAGTACTTC.

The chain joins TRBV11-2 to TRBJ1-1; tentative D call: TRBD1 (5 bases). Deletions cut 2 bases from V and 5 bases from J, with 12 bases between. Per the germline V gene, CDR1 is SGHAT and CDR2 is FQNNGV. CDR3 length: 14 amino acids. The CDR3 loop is CASSLSSGVTEAFF. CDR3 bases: TGTGCCAGCAGCTTAAGCTCGGGGGTTACTGAAGCTTTCTTT.

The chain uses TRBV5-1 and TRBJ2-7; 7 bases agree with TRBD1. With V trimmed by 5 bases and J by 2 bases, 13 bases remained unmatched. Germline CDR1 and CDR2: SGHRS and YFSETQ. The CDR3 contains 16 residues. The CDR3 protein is CASSSVRDSVTYEQYF. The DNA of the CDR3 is TGCGCCAGCAGTTCTGTCCGGGACAGCGTGACCTACGAGCAGTACTTC. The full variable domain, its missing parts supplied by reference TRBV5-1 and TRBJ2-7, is KAGVTQTPRYLIKTRGQQVTLSCSPISGHRSVSWYQQTPGQGLQFLFEYFSETQRNKGNFPGRFSGRQFSNSRSEMNVSTLELGDSALYLCASSSVRDSVTYEQYFGPGTRLTVT.

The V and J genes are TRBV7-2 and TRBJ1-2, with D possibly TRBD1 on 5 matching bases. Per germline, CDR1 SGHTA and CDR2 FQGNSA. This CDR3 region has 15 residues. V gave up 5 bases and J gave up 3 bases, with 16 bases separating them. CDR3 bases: TGTGCCAGCAGCGTCCACGGGGGGGTCCACTATGGCTACACCTTC. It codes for CASSVHGGVHYGYTF.

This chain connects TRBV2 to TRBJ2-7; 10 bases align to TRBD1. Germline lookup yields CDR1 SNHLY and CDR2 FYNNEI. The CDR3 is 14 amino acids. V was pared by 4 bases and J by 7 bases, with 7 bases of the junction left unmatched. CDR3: CASSARQGAGEQYF. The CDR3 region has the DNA TGTGCCAGCAGTGCGAGACAGGGGGCTGGAGAGCAGTACTTC.

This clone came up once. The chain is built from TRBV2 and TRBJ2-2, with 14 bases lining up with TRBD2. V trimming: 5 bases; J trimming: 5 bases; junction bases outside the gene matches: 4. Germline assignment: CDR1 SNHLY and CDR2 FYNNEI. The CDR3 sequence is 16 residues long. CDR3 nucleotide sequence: TGTGCCAGCAGTAATGGACTAGCGGGGGGTACCGGGGAGCTGTTTTTT. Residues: CASSNGLAGGTGELFF.

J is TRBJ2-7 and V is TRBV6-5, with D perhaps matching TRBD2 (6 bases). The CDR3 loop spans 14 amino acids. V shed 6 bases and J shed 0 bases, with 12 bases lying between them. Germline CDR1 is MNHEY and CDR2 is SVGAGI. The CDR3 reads CASSAGTHSYEQYF. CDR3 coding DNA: TGTGCCAGCAGCGCCGGGACTCACTCCTACGAGCAGTACTTC.

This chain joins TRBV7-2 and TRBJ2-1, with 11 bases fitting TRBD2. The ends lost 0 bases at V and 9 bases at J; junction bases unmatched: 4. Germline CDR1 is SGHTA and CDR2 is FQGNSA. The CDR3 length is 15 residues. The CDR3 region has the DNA TGTGCCAGCAGCTTAGCTAGCGGGGGGGCCATTGAGCAGTTCTTC. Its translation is CASSLASGGAIEQFF.

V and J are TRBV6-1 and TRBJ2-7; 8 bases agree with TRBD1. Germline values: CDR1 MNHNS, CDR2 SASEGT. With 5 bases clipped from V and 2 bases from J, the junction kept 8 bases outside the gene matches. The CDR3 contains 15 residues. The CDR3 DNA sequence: TGTGCCAGCAGTACAGGGACAGGCAGTCCCTACGAGCAGTACTTC. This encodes CASSTGTGSPYEQYF.

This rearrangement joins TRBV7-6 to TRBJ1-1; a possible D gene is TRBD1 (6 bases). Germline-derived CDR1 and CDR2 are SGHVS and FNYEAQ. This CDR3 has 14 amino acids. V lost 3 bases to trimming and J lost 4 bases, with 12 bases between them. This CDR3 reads CASSLAGAGTEAFF. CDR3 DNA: TGTGCCAGCAGCTTGGCAGGGGCGGGCACTGAAGCTTTCTTT.

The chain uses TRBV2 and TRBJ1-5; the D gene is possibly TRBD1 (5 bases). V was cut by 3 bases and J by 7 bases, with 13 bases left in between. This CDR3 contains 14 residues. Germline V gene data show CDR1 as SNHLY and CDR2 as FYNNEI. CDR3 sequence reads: CASSDTSGGQPQHF. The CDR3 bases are TGTGCCAGCAGTGATACGTCCGGGGGGCAGCCCCAGCATTTT.

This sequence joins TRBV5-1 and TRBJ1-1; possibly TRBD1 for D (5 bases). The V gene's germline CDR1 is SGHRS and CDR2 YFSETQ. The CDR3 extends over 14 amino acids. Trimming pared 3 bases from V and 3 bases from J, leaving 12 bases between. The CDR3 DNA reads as TGCGCCAGCAGCTCTAAGACAGATCACACTGAAGCTTTCTTT. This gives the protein CASSSKTDHTEAFF.

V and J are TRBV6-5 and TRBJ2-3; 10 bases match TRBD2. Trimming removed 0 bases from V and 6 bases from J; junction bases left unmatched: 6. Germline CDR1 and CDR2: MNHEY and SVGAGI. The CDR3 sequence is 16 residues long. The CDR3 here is CASSYSQLAGWDTQYF. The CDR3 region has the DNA TGTGCCAGCAGTTACTCGCAACTAGCGGGGTGGGATACGCAGTATTTT.

As DNA, the CDR3 is TGTGCCAGCAGCTTTGGGCCGAATTCACCCCTCCACTTT. It translates to CASSFGPNSPLHF. This sequence joins TRBV11-3 and TRBJ1-6, with D uncertain. V was pared by 3 bases and J by 7 bases, with 7 bases between. The germline V gene encodes CDR1 SGHNT and CDR2 YENEEA. The CDR3 totals 13 residues.

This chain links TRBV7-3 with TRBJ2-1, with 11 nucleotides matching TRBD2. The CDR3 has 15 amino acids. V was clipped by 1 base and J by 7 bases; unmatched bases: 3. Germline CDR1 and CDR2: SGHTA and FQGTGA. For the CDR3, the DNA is TGTGCCAGCAGCTTAATAGCGGGGGGGGCAAATGAGCAGTTCTTC. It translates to CASSLIAGGANEQFF.

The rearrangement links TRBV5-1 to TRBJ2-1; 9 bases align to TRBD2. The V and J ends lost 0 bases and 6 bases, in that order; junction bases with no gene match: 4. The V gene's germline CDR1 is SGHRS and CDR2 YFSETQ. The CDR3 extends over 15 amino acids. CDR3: CASSLAAGGLNEQFF. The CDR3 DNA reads TGCGCCAGCAGCTTGGCAGCGGGGGGACTCAATGAGCAGTTCTTC. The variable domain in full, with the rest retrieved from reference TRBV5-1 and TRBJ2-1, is KAGVTQTPRYLIKTRGQQVTLSCSPISGHRSVSWYQQTPGQGLQFLFEYFSETQRNKGNFPGRFSGRQFSNSRSEMNVSTLELGDSALYLCASSLAAGGLNEQFFGPGTRLTVL.

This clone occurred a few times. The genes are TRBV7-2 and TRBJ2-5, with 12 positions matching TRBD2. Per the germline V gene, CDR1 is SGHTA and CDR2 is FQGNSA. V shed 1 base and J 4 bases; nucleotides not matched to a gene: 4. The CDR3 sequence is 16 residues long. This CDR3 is CASSLVALAGGETQYF. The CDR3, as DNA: TGTGCCAGCAGCTTAGTGGCACTAGCGGGGGGAGAGACCCAGTACTTC.

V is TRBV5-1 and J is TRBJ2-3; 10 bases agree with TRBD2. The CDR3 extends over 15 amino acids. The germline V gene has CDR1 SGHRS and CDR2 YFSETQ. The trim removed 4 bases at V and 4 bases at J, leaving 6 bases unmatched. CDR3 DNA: TGCGCCAGCAGCCCGAGCGGGGGGGCCGCAGATACGCAGTATTTT. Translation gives CASSPSGGAADTQYF.

The CDR3 DNA follows: TGTGCCAGCAGCGGGGGACTAGCGGGGGGGGATACGCAGTATTTT. It specifies CASSGGLAGGDTQYF. V and J are TRBV7-2 and TRBJ2-3; 16 nucleotides match TRBD2. J was trimmed by 6 bases and V by 5 bases; bases with no gene match: 2. This CDR3 is 15 amino acids long. Per germline, CDR1 SGHTA and CDR2 FQGNSA.

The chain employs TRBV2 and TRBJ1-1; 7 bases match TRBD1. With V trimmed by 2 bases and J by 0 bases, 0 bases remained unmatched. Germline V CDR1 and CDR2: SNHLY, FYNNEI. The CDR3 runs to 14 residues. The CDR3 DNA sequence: TGTGCCAGCAGTGAAAGGGGGCTGAACACTGAAGCTTTCTTT. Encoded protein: CASSERGLNTEAFF.